The 8 T cell receptor beta chains below were found in one sample sequenced in a study of vaccination and CD4 T cells after COVID-19. The Oncomine TCR Beta short-read assay sequenced DNA from cultured CD4+ T cells. TCRdb re-analysed the PCR reads in MiXCR, keeping a single row per CDR3 protein. Of about 12,000 distinct CDR3 sequences listed, roughly three fifths are singletons. Antigen specificity for these receptors is unknown. The treatment denotes: roughly ten-day PBMC culture with coronavirus spike peptide pools or control peptides (ViraFEST assay). Material: CD4+ T cells from blood, cultured in vitro. The receptor source for this set is a human donor who had recovered from COVID-19.

CDR3 sequence: CASSLFGGRGDNEQFF. CDR3 in DNA: TGTGCCAGCAGCTTGTTTGGCGGGAGAGGTGACAATGAGCAGTTCTTC. The chain recombines TRBV11-3 with TRBJ2-1; 7 bases line up with TRBD2. This CDR3 contains 16 residues. V shed 3 bases, J shed 5 bases, and the junction held 10 bases outside the gene matches. In germline, CDR1 is SGHNT, CDR2 YENEEA.

The chain links TRBV20-1 to TRBJ2-3; TRBD2 agrees at 10 bases. The CDR3 consists of 17 residues. Germline V gene data show CDR1 as DFQATT and CDR2 as SNEGSKA (reference sequence). V lost 3 bases and J lost 4; bases outside the gene matches: 13. The CDR3 DNA is TGCAGTGCTAGGGGGGACTTTCTAGCGGGAGCCTCAGATACGCAGTATTTT. This encodes CSARGDFLAGASDTQYF.

The chain links TRBV27 to TRBJ2-5; 9 bases are shared with TRBD1. The CDR3 is 15 amino acids. The V gene end was trimmed by 6 bases and the J gene end by 4 bases; junction bases not matched to a gene: 9. Germline CDR1 is MNHEY and CDR2 is SMNVEV (reference sequence). The CDR3 DNA sequence: TGTGCCAGCAGAAGAACACAGGACAGGGGAGAGACCCAGTACTTC. As protein: CASRRTQDRGETQYF.

The CDR3, as DNA: TGTGCGGATCGTGGGGGACAGGCAACAGATACGCAGTATTTT. This encodes CADRGGQATDTQYF. The chain is built from TRBV2 and TRBJ2-3, with 8 nucleotides matching TRBD1. This CDR3 has 14 residues. Germline loops: CDR1 SNHLY, CDR2 FYNNEI.

V is TRBV19 and J is TRBJ2-2, with 12 positions matching TRBD2. This CDR3 is 14 amino acids long. Germline CDR1 reads LNHDA; CDR2 reads SQIVND (reference sequence). With 8 bases clipped from V and 7 bases from J, the junction kept 5 bases outside the gene matches. CDR3: CASGGLAGYGELFF. CDR3 in DNA: TGTGCCAGTGGGGGACTAGCGGGTTACGGGGAGCTGTTTTTT.

This rearrangement joins TRBV14 to TRBJ1-5; D uncertain. Germline CDR1 and CDR2: SGHDN and FVKESK. Trimming took 0 bases from V and 7 from J, leaving 7 bases between them. There are 13 residues in the CDR3. CDR3 residues: CASSQDDGQPQHF. The DNA of the CDR3 is TGTGCCAGCAGCCAAGATGACGGACAGCCCCAGCATTTT. The complete variable domain, with remaining parts taken from reference TRBV14 and TRBJ1-5, reads EAGVTQFPSHSVIEKGQTVTLRCDPISGHDNLYWYRRVMGKEIKFLLHFVKESKQDESGMPNNRFLAERTGGTYSTLKVQPAELEDSGVYFCASSQDDGQPQHFGDGTRLSIL.

The rearrangement links TRBV24-1 to TRBJ2-3; D is possibly TRBD1 or TRBD2 (5 bases each). V lost 2 bases and J lost 0, with 8 bases in between. CDR1 is KGHDR and CDR2 is SFDVKD in the germline V gene. CDR3 length: 15 residues. CDR3 region: CATSDYRDSTDTQYF. In nucleotides, the CDR3 is TGTGCCACCAGTGATTACCGGGACAGCACAGATACGCAGTATTTT.

V and J are TRBV5-4 and TRBJ2-5; 7 positions agree with TRBD2. Germline CDR1 is SGHNT and CDR2 is YYREEE (reference sequence). The CDR3 sequence is 17 residues long. The V gene end was trimmed by 4 bases and the J gene end by 1 base; junction bases not matched to a gene: 13. CDR3 sequence: CASSAIGGGRSQETQYF. CDR3 coding DNA: TGTGCCAGCAGCGCAATTGGGGGGGGACGGAGCCAAGAGACCCAGTACTTC.